This T cell receptor (beta chain) was found in a study of early T cells in non-severe SARS-CoV-2 infection. Trimming took 6 bases from V and 0 from J, leaving 13 bases between them. The CDR3 contains 14 residues. Germline V gives CDR1 SQVTM, CDR2 ANQGSEA. Study observations and caveats: Missing private and CD4 specificities, VDJdb matching favored anti-spike CD8 responses.

TCRdb called the 5' RACE reads again in MiXCR, with one record for every CDR3 protein. The sample contains 65,000 to 95,000 distinct CDR3 sequences, 13% to 15% of which appear only once. This clonotype was counted only a few times. The antigen remains unidentified. The clonotype was recovered from an adult who was a healthcare worker with PCR-confirmed SARS-CoV-2 infection or an uninfected control (not recorded which). The V gene is TRBV29-1, the J gene TRBJ2-3; no definite D call. Sequenced sample: whole blood. Written as DNA, the CDR3 is TGCAGCGTAACTGACGGTCTTAGCACAGATACGCAGTATTTT. Protein sequence: CSVTDGLSTDTQYF.